The clone carrying this T cell receptor (beta chain) was found once. This specimen comes from a study of OX40 agonist ivuxolimab in advanced cancers. The germline gives CDR1 LNHDA, CDR2 SQIVND (reference sequence). Trimming took 3 bases from V and 4 from J; bases not matched to a gene: 10. This CDR3 has 16 amino acids. Produced via immunoSEQ multiplex PCR; TCRdb's table is partial and in-frame only. The table shows about 140,000 clones, with over 75% occurring only once. The TCR comes from an adult with an advanced solid tumor such as melanoma, head and neck, liver or kidney cancer. This rearrangement joins TRBV19 to TRBJ2-7, with 9 positions matching TRBD1. The sequencing used CD4+ or CD8+ T cells sorted from blood, collected in a trial of the OX40 agonist ivuxolimab. This CDR3 is CASSIRTGTGNYEQYF. The CDR3, as DNA: TGTGCCAGTAGTATTCGGACCGGGACAGGGAATTACGAGCAGTACTTC.